This T cell receptor beta chain was found in a study of T cells after yellow fever vaccination. As concerns this clonotype: The antigen remains unidentified.

By 5'RACE template switching, TCR cDNA was produced, with a universal primer site and UMIs added in the process. TCRdb re-analysed the 5' RACE reads in MiXCR, keeping a single row per CDR3 protein. The table includes nearly 350,000 distinct CDR3 sequences, roughly 8.4% detected once. Germline CDR1 LNHDA, CDR2 SQIVND (reference sequence). The CDR3 has 14 amino acids. Between the trimmed V and J ends, which lost 3 bases and 2 bases, there was a span of 7 bases. Overall study results and limits: Reappearance after the booster was observed for most primary-vaccination clones (about 97% CD4, about 90% CD8). Weaker, the secondary response peaked sooner, at day 5 versus 15. The CD4 compartment and the CD8 compartment contained a small share of clonotypes in common.

The source of this sequence is a man between 18 and 35 years old who received the YFV17D yellow fever vaccine. The specimen was PBMCs, collected roughly seven weeks after the first yellow fever vaccination. The gene calls are TRBV19 and TRBJ1-4, with D tentatively TRBD1 (6 bases). The CDR3 loop is CASSITGTNEKLFF. CDR3 nucleotide sequence: TGTGCCAGTAGTATCACAGGGACTAATGAAAAACTGTTTTTT.